These T cell receptor beta chains were read from a single sample in a study of T-cell reconstitution after alpha-beta-depleted transplantation in children. A single record per CDR3 protein comes from TCRdb applying MiXCR to the PCR reads. This table holds around 400,000 distinct CDR3 sequences, about a tenth found once. The sample here was PBMCs from the stem cell graft donor, taken from the stem cell graft. The receptors here all came from a human donor who donated a stem cell graft to a child with acute myeloid leukemia. The CDR3 runs from the conserved cysteine through the conserved F or W. A D gene is named only where the DNA matches it firmly. Clone size appears in some rows only: once, few, many, or a class for an expanded clone.

V gene: TRBV20-1; J gene: TRBJ2-1; clone size: few; D gene: .; CDR3 DNA: TGCAGTGCTAGAGATACCCTAGTGAATGAGCAGTTCTTC; CDR3 protein: CSARDTLVNEQFF
V gene: TRBV20-1; J gene: TRBJ1-2; clone size: many; D gene: .; CDR3 DNA: TGCAGTGCTAGCGGTACAGGCTATGGCTACACCTTC; CDR3 protein: CSASGTGYGYTF
V gene: TRBV18; J gene: TRBJ2-5; clone size: few; D gene: .; CDR3 DNA: TGTGCCAGCTCACCACTCCCGATGGGGCCAATATACCAAGAGACCCAGTACTTC; CDR3 protein: CASSPLPMGPIYQETQYF
V gene: TRBV5-1; J gene: TRBJ1-1; clone size: few; D gene: .; CDR3 DNA: TGCGCCAGCAGCTTGGTGCGGGGGGCTCTTGCGTCTGAAGCTTTCTTT; CDR3 protein: CASSLVRGALASEAFF
V gene: TRBV6-8; J gene: TRBJ1-5; clone size: many; D gene: .; CDR3 DNA: TGTGCCAGCACCAGGTGGAATCAGCCCCAGCATTTT; CDR3 protein: CASTRWNQPQHF
V gene: TRBV20-1; J gene: TRBJ2-3; clone size: few; D gene: TRBD2; CDR3 DNA: TGCAGTGCTAGACCTCGGACTAGCGGTCCAGATACGCAGTATTTT; CDR3 protein: CSARPRTSGPDTQYF
V gene: TRBV7-9; J gene: TRBJ2-7; clone size: many; D gene: .; CDR3 DNA: TGTGCCAGCAGCCCCCAGTACGAGCAGTACTTC; CDR3 protein: CASSPQYEQYF
V gene: TRBV4-3; J gene: TRBJ1-1; clone size: .; D gene: TRBD1; CDR3 DNA: TGCGCCAGCAGCGCCAGGGGGATTGTCACTGAAGCTTTCTTT; CDR3 protein: CASSARGIVTEAFF
V gene: TRBV7-9; J gene: TRBJ1-4; clone size: few; D gene: .; CDR3 DNA: TGTGCCAGCAGCTTGGAGGGTGGGCAAGAAAAACTGTTTTTT; CDR3 protein: CASSLEGGQEKLFF
V gene: TRBV12-3/TRBV12-4; J gene: TRBJ1-5; clone size: many; D gene: .; CDR3 DNA: TGTGCCAGCAGTTTAGGACAGCATCAGCCCCAGCATTTT; CDR3 protein: CASSLGQHQPQHF
V gene: TRBV6-2/TRBV6-3; J gene: TRBJ2-2; clone size: .; D gene: TRBD2; CDR3 DNA: TGTGCCAGCAGAAGCCGACTAGCGCGAAACACCGGGGAGCTGTTTTTT; CDR3 protein: CASRSRLARNTGELFF
V gene: TRBV7-2; J gene: TRBJ1-4; clone size: few; D gene: .; CDR3 DNA: TGTGCCAGCAGCTTATCCGACAGGCCGTATGAAAAACTGTTTTTT; CDR3 protein: CASSLSDRPYEKLFF
V gene: TRBV4-3; J gene: TRBJ1-2; clone size: few; D gene: TRBD1; CDR3 DNA: TGCGCCAGCAGCCAGAAACCGGGACAGGGATTAAGTGGCTACACCTTC; CDR3 protein: CASSQKPGQGLSGYTF
V gene: TRBV9; J gene: TRBJ2-7; clone size: many; D gene: .; CDR3 DNA: TGTGCCAGCAGCGCACAGATAATAACGGACGAGCAGTACTTC; CDR3 protein: CASSAQIITDEQYF
V gene: TRBV5-1; J gene: TRBJ2-1; clone size: .; D gene: .; CDR3 DNA: TGCGCCAGCAGCCCTTGGGGGGGCGCCTACAATGAGCAGTTCTTC; CDR3 protein: CASSPWGGAYNEQFF
V gene: TRBV5-1; J gene: TRBJ1-1; clone size: .; D gene: .; CDR3 DNA: TGCGCCAGCAGTGGTCCAAGGAATGGGGACACTGAAGCTTTCTTT; CDR3 protein: CASSGPRNGDTEAFF
V gene: TRBV4-2; J gene: TRBJ2-7; clone size: few; D gene: .; CDR3 DNA: TGTGCCAGCAGCGCCTTTGGGGGCATCTACGAGCAGTACTTC; CDR3 protein: CASSAFGGIYEQYF
V gene: TRBV5-1; J gene: TRBJ1-6; clone size: .; D gene: TRBD1; CDR3 DNA: TGCGCCAGCAGCCAGCGGACAGGGGAAGATTCACCCCTCCACTTT; CDR3 protein: CASSQRTGEDSPLHF
V gene: TRBV5-1; J gene: TRBJ2-1; clone size: many; D gene: .; CDR3 DNA: TGCGCCAGCAGCTTGAGCGGGTCTCCCGTCGCAGATGAGCAGTTCTTC; CDR3 protein: CASSLSGSPVADEQFF
V gene: TRBV12-3/TRBV12-4; J gene: TRBJ2-7; clone size: few; D gene: TRBD2; CDR3 DNA: TGTGCCTCCCGACCTAGCGGGATCTACGAGCAGTACTTC; CDR3 protein: CASRPSGIYEQYF
V gene: TRBV4-3; J gene: TRBJ1-1; clone size: .; D gene: .; CDR3 DNA: TGCGCCAGCAGCCAAGATATGGACGGAGATGAAGCTTTCTTT; CDR3 protein: CASSQDMDGDEAFF
V gene: TRBV2; J gene: TRBJ2-3; clone size: few; D gene: .; CDR3 DNA: TGTGCCAGCTCCCCCAAAGATACGCAGTATTTT; CDR3 protein: CASSPKDTQYF
V gene: TRBV7-9; J gene: TRBJ1-5; clone size: few; D gene: .; CDR3 DNA: TGTGCCAGCAGCCAAGGATGGGATCAGCCCCAGCATTTT; CDR3 protein: CASSQGWDQPQHF
V gene: TRBV12-3/TRBV12-4; J gene: TRBJ1-5; clone size: many; D gene: TRBD1; CDR3 DNA: TGTGCCAGCAGTTTTGGGACAGGGGGTCAGCCCCAGCATTTT; CDR3 protein: CASSFGTGGQPQHF
V gene: TRBV5-1; J gene: TRBJ2-6; clone size: .; D gene: TRBD1; CDR3 DNA: TGCGCCAGCAGTCGACTCCGCCGGGACAGGGGAGGTTCTGGGGCCAACGTCCTGACTTTC; CDR3 protein: CASSRLRRDRGGSGANVLTF
V gene: TRBV11-2; J gene: TRBJ1-6; clone size: .; D gene: TRBD1; CDR3 DNA: TGTGCCAGCAGCTCGACAGGGGGCCGTTCACCCCTCCACTTT; CDR3 protein: CASSSTGGRSPLHF
V gene: TRBV20-1; J gene: TRBJ2-4; clone size: many; D gene: TRBD1; CDR3 DNA: TGCAGTGCTAGAGCTCCTAACCAGGGGGACATTCAGTACTTC; CDR3 protein: CSARAPNQGDIQYF
V gene: TRBV12-5; J gene: TRBJ1-6; clone size: .; D gene: TRBD1; CDR3 DNA: TGTGCAAGTCGGACCCAGGGGGCCTTTTCGTCACCCCTCCACTTT; CDR3 protein: CASRTQGAFSSPLHF
V gene: TRBV20-1; J gene: TRBJ1-5; clone size: .; D gene: .; CDR3 DNA: TGCAGTGCTAGAGAGGCCCGTAAGGTTAATCAGCCCCAGCATTTT; CDR3 protein: CSAREARKVNQPQHF
V gene: TRBV5-1; J gene: TRBJ2-7; clone size: many; D gene: .; CDR3 DNA: TGCGCCAGCAGCACTACCTCCCCAGCCCCTAGCTACGAGCAGTACTTC; CDR3 protein: CASSTTSPAPSYEQYF
V gene: TRBV20-1; J gene: TRBJ2-1; clone size: .; D gene: .; CDR3 DNA: TGCAGTGCTATATCGGGAAAAAGCAATGAGCAGTTCTTC; CDR3 protein: CSAISGKSNEQFF
V gene: TRBV6-1; J gene: TRBJ2-7; clone size: .; D gene: .; CDR3 DNA: TGTGCCAGCAGTGAATTAGGATCCTACGAGCAGTACTTC; CDR3 protein: CASSELGSYEQYF
V gene: TRBV7-3; J gene: TRBJ1-6; clone size: .; D gene: .; CDR3 DNA: TGTGCCAGCAGCTTAGGACAATGGAATTCACCCCTCCACTTT; CDR3 protein: CASSLGQWNSPLHF
V gene: TRBV12-3/TRBV12-4; J gene: TRBJ2-7; clone size: .; D gene: .; CDR3 DNA: TGTGCCAGCAGGGAGGGCCCCTACGAGCAGTACTTC; CDR3 protein: CASREGPYEQYF
V gene: TRBV7-9; J gene: TRBJ2-5; clone size: .; D gene: .; CDR3 DNA: TGTGCCAGCAGCTTAGGGTCAGGGAGCGTGACCCAGTACTTC; CDR3 protein: CASSLGSGSVTQYF
V gene: TRBV5-4; J gene: TRBJ1-3; clone size: .; D gene: .; CDR3 DNA: TGTGCCAGCAGCAAAAACAGGGCCTCTGGAAACACCATATATTTT; CDR3 protein: CASSKNRASGNTIYF
V gene: TRBV10-3; J gene: TRBJ2-1; clone size: .; D gene: TRBD2; CDR3 DNA: TGTGCCATCACCGGGACTAGCGGGAATGAGCAGTTCTTC; CDR3 protein: CAITGTSGNEQFF
V gene: TRBV6-5; J gene: TRBJ2-4; clone size: once; D gene: TRBD1; CDR3 DNA: TGTGCCAGCAGTTACGGGACAGGGGGCGCCATTCAGTACTTC; CDR3 protein: CASSYGTGGAIQYF
V gene: TRBV5-1; J gene: TRBJ2-1; clone size: few; D gene: TRBD2; CDR3 DNA: TGCGCCAGCAGCTTGGGTACGGGAGGGTATCGCAATGAGCAGTTCTTC; CDR3 protein: CASSLGTGGYRNEQFF
V gene: TRBV7-2; J gene: TRBJ2-5; clone size: few; D gene: .; CDR3 DNA: TGTGCCAGCAGCTTCATGGGGGATTCGGGGGAGACCCAGTACTTC; CDR3 protein: CASSFMGDSGETQYF
V gene: TRBV20-1; J gene: TRBJ2-7; clone size: few; D gene: TRBD2; CDR3 DNA: TGCAGTGCTATAAGCGGGAAGATTTACGAGCAGTACTTC; CDR3 protein: CSAISGKIYEQYF
V gene: TRBV20-1; J gene: TRBJ1-1; clone size: .; D gene: .; CDR3 DNA: TGCAGTGCTCCAAAGGGGGGAAACACTGAAGCTTTCTTT; CDR3 protein: CSAPKGGNTEAFF
V gene: TRBV5-1; J gene: TRBJ2-3; clone size: .; D gene: TRBD2; CDR3 DNA: TGCGCCAGCATCCCTAGCGGGAAGTTCGGAGATACGCAGTATTTT; CDR3 protein: CASIPSGKFGDTQYF